A single T cell receptor (beta chain) is shown here with its context. This sample is drawn from a study of T cell changes during pregnancy in multiple sclerosis. Assay used: immunoSEQ multiplex PCR; TCRdb lists only in-frame clones, some missing. The data show about 30,000 clones, around 89% seen once. The TCR originated in a female donor with multiple sclerosis, enrolled in a pregnancy study. The sample was CD8+ T cells from peripheral blood mononuclear cells, taken in the second trimester of pregnancy.

CDR3 amino acids: CASSSLGLEDEQYF. CDR3 coding DNA: TGTGCCAGCAGTTCTCTAGGATTGGAAGACGAGCAGTACTTC. The chain has TRBV27 and TRBJ2-7; D not certain. The CDR3 covers 14 residues. Trimming stripped 4 bases from V and 5 bases from J, with 15 bases between. The germline V gene encodes CDR1 MNHEY and CDR2 SMNVEV (reference sequence).